The sequence of this T cell receptor beta chain was determined in a study of cytomegalovirus exposure and HLA in healthy donors. Trimming cost V 5 bases and J 7 bases; bases outside gene matches: 5. The CDR3 contains 14 residues. Germline-derived CDR1 and CDR2 are MGHRA and YSYEKL. This clone was seen a few times. The antigen remains unidentified. Study-level results: Researchers had no immune exposure information except CMV serostatus available. Some V segments, including TRBV6-2 and TRBV6-3, were excluded as indistinguishable. Reported performance of the classifier showed diagnosis of cytomegalovirus status with high specificity and sensitivity. Specificity of a few CMV-associated chains for CMV antigens was verified in vitro.

The PCR used 60 Vbeta and 13 Jbeta primers. The protocol was immunoSEQ multiplex PCR, while the TCRdb copy is restricted to in-frame clones and leaves out a portion. The profile shows approximately 200,000 clones, roughly four fifths of them singletons. The sample consisted of PBMCs. The clonotype comes from a girl between 10 and 17 years old in good health and CMV-seronegative. The V call is TRBV4-1, the J call TRBJ1-6, with 7 bases lining up with TRBD1. The CDR3: CASSSDRENSPLHF. The CDR3 DNA is TGCGCCAGCAGCTCCGACAGGGAGAATTCACCCCTCCACTTT.